The clone carrying this TCR beta chain was detected ten times or more. Antigen unknown. Time point meaning: newly diagnosed GD, antithyroid drugs for less than 3 months. There was RNA extracted from PBMCs, and the TCR library was made from it. An endocrinology department in Xi'an, China, recruited the patients. The sample belongs to a study of regulatory T cells in long-lasting Graves disease. Study outcomes and limitations: Shared public clonotypes totalled around 2,900 in persistent patients, compared with around 930 in new patients. There was favoring of TRBV28, TRBJ1-2 and TRBJ2-5 in persistent disease.

HTBI primers from iRepertoire and Arm-PCR of CDR3 regions yielded the TCR beta libraries. TCRdb re-called the multiplex PCR reads through MiXCR, storing one row per CDR3 protein. Of 450,000 to 600,000 distinct CDR3 sequences listed, approximately 13% are singletons. The CDR3 loop spans 16 amino acids. Trimming took off 5 bases at V and 2 bases at J, with 16 bases between the two ends. These data are also associated with another study on T cells in Graves' hyperthyroidism and ophthalmopathy. As that report states: Blood shared most expanded thyroid clonotypes above 0.001.

The receptor comes from a man aged 30 to 45 with Graves disease. V usage is TRBV12-3 or TRBV12-4 and J usage is TRBJ2-1; D may match TRBD1 or TRBD2 (5 bases each). The sequencing used peripheral blood mononuclear cells (PBMCs), collected at new diagnosis, from a patient treated with antithyroid drugs. DNA for the CDR3: TGTGCCAGCAGTCCCGGGGCCCCTGGCACCTACAATGAGCAGTTCTTC. Protein: CASSPGAPGTYNEQFF.